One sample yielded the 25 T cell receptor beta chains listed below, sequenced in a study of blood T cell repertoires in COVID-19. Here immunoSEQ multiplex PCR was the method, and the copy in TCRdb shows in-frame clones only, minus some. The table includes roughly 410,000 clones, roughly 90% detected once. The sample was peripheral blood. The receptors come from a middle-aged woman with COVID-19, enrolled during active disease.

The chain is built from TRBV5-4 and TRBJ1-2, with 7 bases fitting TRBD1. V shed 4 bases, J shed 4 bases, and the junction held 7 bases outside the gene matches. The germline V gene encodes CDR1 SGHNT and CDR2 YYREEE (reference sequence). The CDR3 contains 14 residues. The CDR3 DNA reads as TGTGCCAGCAGCCCCAGGCAGGGGGTCTATGGCTACACCTTC. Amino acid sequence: CASSPRQGVYGYTF.

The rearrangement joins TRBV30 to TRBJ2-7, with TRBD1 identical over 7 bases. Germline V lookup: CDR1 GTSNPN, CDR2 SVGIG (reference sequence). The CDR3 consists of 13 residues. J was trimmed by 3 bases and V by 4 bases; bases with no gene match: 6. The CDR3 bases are TGTGCCTGGAAGACAGGGAGAATCTACGAGCAGTACTTC. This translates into CAWKTGRIYEQYF.

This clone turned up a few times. The DNA of the CDR3 is TGTGCCAGCAGCCCTCGGGCTAGCGGGAGGAACACCGGGGAGCTGTTTTTT. Residues: CASSPRASGRNTGELFF. The chain links TRBV3-1 (or the pseudogene TRBV3-2) to TRBJ2-2, with 10 bases lining up with TRBD2. V lost 4 bases to trimming and J lost 1 base; unmatched junction nucleotides: 6. This CDR3 region has 17 residues. The V gene's germline CDR1 is LGHDT and CDR2 YNNKEL (reference sequence).

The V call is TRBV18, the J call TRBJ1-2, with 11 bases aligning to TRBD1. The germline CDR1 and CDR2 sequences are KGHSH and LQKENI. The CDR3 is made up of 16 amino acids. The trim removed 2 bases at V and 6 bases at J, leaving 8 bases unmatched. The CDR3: CASSPIADRGPNGYTF. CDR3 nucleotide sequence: TGTGCCAGCTCACCAATCGCGGACAGGGGGCCTAATGGCTACACCTTC.

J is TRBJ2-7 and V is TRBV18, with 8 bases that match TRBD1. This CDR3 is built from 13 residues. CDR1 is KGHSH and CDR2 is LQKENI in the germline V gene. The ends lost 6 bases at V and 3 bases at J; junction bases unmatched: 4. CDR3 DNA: TGTGCCAGCTCCGGACAGGGAGGCTACGAGCAGTACTTC. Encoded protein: CASSGQGGYEQYF.

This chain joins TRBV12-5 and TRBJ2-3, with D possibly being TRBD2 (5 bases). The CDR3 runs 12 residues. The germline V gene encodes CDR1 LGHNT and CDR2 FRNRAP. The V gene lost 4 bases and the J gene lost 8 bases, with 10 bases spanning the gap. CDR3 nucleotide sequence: TGTGCTAGTGGTTCCGACGGAGGTACGCAGTATTTT. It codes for CASGSDGGTQYF.

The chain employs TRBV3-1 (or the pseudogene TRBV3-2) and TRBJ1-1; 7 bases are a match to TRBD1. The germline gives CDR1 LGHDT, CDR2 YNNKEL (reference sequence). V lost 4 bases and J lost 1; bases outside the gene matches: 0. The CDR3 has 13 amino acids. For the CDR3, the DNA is TGTGCCAGCAGCCGACAGGGGAACACTGAAGCTTTCTTT. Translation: CASSRQGNTEAFF.

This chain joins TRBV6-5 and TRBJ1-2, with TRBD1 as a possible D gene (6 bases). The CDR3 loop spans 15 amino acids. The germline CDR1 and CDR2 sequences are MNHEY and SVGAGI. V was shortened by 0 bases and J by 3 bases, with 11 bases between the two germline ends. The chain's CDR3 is CASSYSGGLHYGYTF. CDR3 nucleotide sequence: TGTGCCAGCAGTTACTCGGGGGGGCTGCACTATGGCTACACCTTC.

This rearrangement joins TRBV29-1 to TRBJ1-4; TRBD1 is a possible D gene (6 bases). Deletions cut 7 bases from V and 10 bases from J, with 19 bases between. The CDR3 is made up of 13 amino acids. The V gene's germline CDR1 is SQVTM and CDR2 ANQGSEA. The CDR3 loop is CSACDRSSPKLFF. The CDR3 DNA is TGCAGCGCCTGCGACAGGTCATCCCCAAAACTGTTTTTT.

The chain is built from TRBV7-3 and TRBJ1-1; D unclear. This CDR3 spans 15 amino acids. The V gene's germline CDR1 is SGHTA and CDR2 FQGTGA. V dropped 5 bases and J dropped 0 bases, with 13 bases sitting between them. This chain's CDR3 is CASSPGSALNTEAFF. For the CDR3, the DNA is TGTGCCAGCAGCCCCGGGTCAGCACTGAACACTGAAGCTTTCTTT.

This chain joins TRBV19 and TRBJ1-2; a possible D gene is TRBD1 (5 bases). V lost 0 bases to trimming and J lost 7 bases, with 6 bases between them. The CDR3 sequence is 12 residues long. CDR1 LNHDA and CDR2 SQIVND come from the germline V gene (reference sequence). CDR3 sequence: CASSIDGGGYTF. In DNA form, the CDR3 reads TGTGCCAGTAGTATAGACGGGGGTGGCTACACCTTC.

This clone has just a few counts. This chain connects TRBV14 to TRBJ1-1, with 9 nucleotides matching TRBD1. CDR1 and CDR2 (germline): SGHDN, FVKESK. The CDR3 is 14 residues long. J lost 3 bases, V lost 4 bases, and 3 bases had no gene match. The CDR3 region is CASSPRTGDTEAFF. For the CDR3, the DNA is TGTGCCAGCAGCCCCCGGACAGGGGACACTGAAGCTTTCTTT.

CDR3 in amino acids: CASSIRSGNTIYF. For the CDR3, the DNA is TGTGCCAGTAGTATACGTTCTGGAAACACCATATATTTT. V usage is TRBV19 and J usage is TRBJ1-3; D is unresolved. Trimming removed 2 bases at V and 1 base at J, with 3 bases between. CDR3 length equals 13 residues. Germline V gene sequence: CDR1 LNHDA, CDR2 SQIVND (reference sequence). Based on the CDR3 plus reference TRBV19 and TRBJ1-3, the full variable domain is DGGITQSPKYLFRKEGQNVTLSCEQNLNHDAMYWYRQDPGQGLRLIYYSQIVNDFQKGDIAEGYSVSREKKESFPLTVTSAQKNPTAFYLCASSIRSGNTIYFGEGSWLTVV.

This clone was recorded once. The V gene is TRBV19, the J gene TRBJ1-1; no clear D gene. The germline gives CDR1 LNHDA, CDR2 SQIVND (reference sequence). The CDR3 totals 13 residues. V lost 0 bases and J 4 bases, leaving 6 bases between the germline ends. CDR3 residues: CASSIDSLTEAFF. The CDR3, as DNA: TGTGCCAGTAGTATAGATAGTCTCACTGAAGCTTTCTTT.

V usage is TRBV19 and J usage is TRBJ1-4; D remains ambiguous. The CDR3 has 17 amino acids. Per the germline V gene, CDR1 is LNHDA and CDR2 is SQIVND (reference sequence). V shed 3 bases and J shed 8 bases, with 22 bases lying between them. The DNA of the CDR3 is TGTGCCAGTAGTATCGGGGTAAGAGGGTTGAAACAAGAAAAACTGTTTTTT. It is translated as CASSIGVRGLKQEKLFF.

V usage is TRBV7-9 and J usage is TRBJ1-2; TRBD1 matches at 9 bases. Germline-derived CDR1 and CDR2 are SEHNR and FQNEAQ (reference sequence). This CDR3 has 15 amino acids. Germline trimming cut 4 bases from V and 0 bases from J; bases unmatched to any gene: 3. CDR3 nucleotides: TGTGCCAGCAGCTCGAGGACAGGGGCTAACTATGGCTACACCTTC. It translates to CASSSRTGANYGYTF.

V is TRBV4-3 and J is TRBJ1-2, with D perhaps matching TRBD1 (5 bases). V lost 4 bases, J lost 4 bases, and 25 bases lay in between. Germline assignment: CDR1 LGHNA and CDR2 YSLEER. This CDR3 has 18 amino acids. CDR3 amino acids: CASSPDWGPLYSGYGYTF. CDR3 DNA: TGCGCCAGCAGCCCTGACTGGGGCCCCCTTTACTCAGGCTATGGCTACACCTTC.

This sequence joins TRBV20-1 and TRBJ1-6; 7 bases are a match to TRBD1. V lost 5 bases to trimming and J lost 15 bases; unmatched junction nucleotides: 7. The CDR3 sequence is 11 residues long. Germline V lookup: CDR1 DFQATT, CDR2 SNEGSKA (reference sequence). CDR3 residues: CSAPTGNNLHF. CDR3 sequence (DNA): TGCAGTGCTCCGACAGGGAATAACCTCCACTTT.

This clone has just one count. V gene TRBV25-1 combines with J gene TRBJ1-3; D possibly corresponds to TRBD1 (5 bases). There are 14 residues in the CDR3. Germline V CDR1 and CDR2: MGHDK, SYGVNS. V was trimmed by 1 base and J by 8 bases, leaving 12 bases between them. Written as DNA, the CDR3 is TGTGCCAGCAGTGAATTCGGCAGGGCGGACACCATATATTTT. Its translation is CASSEFGRADTIYF.

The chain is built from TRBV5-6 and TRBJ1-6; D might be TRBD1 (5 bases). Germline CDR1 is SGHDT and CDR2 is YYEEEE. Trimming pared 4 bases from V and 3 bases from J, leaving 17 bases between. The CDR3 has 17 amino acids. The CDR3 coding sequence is TGTGCCAGCAGCCCCGGGAAGGGACTGTTCTATAATTCACCCCTCCACTTT. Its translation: CASSPGKGLFYNSPLHF.

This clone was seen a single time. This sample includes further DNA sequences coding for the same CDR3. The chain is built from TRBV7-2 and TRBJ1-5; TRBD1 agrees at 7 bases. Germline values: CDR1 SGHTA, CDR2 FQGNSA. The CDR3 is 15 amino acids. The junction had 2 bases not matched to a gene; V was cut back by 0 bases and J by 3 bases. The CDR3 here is CASSLAGQINQPQHF. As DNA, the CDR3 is TGTGCCAGCAGCTTAGCGGGACAGATCAATCAGCCCCAGCATTTT.

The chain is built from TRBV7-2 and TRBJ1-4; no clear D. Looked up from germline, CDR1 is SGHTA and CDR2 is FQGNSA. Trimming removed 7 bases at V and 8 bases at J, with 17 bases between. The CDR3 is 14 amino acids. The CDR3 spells CASTPHLAQEKLFF. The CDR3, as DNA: TGTGCCAGCACCCCGCACTTAGCACAAGAAAAACTGTTTTTT.

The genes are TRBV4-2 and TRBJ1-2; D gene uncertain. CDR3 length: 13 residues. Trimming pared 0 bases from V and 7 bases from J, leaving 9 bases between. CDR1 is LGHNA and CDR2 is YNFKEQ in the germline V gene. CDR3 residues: CASSQDPSRGYTF. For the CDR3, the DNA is TGTGCCAGCAGCCAAGATCCGAGCCGTGGCTACACCTTC.

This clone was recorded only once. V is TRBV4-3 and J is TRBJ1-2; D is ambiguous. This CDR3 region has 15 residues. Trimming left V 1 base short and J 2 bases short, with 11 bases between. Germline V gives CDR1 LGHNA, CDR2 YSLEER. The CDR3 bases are TGCGCCAGCAGCCAAGGACCCGGGTCCAACTATGGCTACACCTTC. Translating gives CASSQGPGSNYGYTF.

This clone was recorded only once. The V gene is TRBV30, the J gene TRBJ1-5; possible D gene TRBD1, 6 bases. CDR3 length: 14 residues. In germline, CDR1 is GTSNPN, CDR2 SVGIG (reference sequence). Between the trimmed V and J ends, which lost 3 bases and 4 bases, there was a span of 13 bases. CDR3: CAWSWETGNQPQHF. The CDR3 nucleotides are TGTGCCTGGAGCTGGGAGACAGGTAATCAGCCCCAGCATTTT.